This T cell receptor (beta chain) emerged from a study of control samples from healthy donors and cancer patients. The V and J ends lost 6 bases and 5 bases, in that order; junction bases with no gene match: 6. The CDR3 runs to 14 residues. The germline CDR1 and CDR2 sequences are MNHEY and SVGAGI. Using immunoSEQ multiplex PCR, the repertoire was profiled, and TCRdb retains in-frame clones only, with some absent. This table has 90,000 to 100,000 clones, approximately 81% appearing once. The TCR was taken from a woman younger than 45 in good health. The J gene is TRBJ2-3, the V gene TRBV6-5; 9 positions match TRBD1. Material: blood. This chain's CDR3 is CASSHGQGKDTQYF. CDR3 DNA: TGTGCCAGCAGCCACGGACAGGGGAAAGATACGCAGTATTTT.